The 5 T cell receptor beta chains below all came from one sample that was sequenced in a study of CD8 T cells in ankylosing spondylitis. TCRdb ran MiXCR on the 5' RACE reads and lists one entry per CDR3 protein. The sample yields 200,000 to 250,000 distinct CDR3 sequences, 8% to 11% seen once. Input material: blood, either unsorted or a sorted T cell fraction (not recorded which). These receptors originate from a male donor with ankylosing spondylitis or in good health (not recorded which).

The chain links TRBV15 to TRBJ1-5, with D possibly being TRBD1 (5 bases). Germline V gene sequence: CDR1 LNHNV, CDR2 YYDKDF (reference sequence). Trimming took 0 bases from V and 2 from J, leaving 11 bases between them. This CDR3 is 16 amino acids long. CDR3 region: CATSRDGRGGNQPQHF. The CDR3, as DNA: TGTGCCACCAGCAGAGATGGACGAGGGGGCAATCAGCCCCAGCATTTT.

This clonotype was counted only a few times. J is TRBJ2-3 and V is TRBV24-1, with unresolved D. The CDR3 is 15 amino acids. V was shortened by 12 bases and J by 0 bases, with 18 bases between the two germline ends. The germline gives CDR1 KGHDR, CDR2 SFDVKD. CDR3: CAERALQWSTDTQYF. The CDR3 DNA reads TGTGCCGAACGGGCCTTACAATGGAGCACAGATACGCAGTATTTT.

This clonotype came up many times. CDR3 region: CASSYSGQGANTGELFF. The CDR3 DNA reads as TGTGCCAGCAGTTACTCGGGACAGGGGGCGAACACCGGGGAGCTGTTTTTT. This rearrangement joins TRBV6-5 to TRBJ2-2; 11 bases are shared with TRBD1. Per germline, CDR1 MNHEY and CDR2 SVGAGI. The trim removed 0 bases at V and 0 bases at J, leaving 0 bases unmatched. This CDR3 has 17 residues.

The chain carries TRBV3-1 and TRBJ2-1; 10 bases match TRBD2. CDR3 length: 19 residues. The V and J ends lost 0 bases and 7 bases, in that order; junction bases with no gene match: 15. Germline assignment: CDR1 LGHDT and CDR2 YNNKEL (reference sequence). The CDR3 protein is CASSQDSGQRGGSGNEQFF. The CDR3 nucleotides are TGTGCCAGCAGCCAAGATTCGGGCCAGCGGGGGGGCTCGGGGAATGAGCAGTTCTTC.

This clonotype was counted at least ten times. The V call is TRBV9, the J call TRBJ2-7; D call uncertain. This CDR3 contains 14 residues. CDR1 is SGDLS and CDR2 is YYNGEE in the germline V gene. V shed 0 bases and J shed 3 bases, with 10 bases lying between them. CDR3 residues: CASSVASGNYEQYF. The CDR3 DNA follows: TGTGCCAGCAGCGTAGCAAGTGGTAACTACGAGCAGTACTTC.